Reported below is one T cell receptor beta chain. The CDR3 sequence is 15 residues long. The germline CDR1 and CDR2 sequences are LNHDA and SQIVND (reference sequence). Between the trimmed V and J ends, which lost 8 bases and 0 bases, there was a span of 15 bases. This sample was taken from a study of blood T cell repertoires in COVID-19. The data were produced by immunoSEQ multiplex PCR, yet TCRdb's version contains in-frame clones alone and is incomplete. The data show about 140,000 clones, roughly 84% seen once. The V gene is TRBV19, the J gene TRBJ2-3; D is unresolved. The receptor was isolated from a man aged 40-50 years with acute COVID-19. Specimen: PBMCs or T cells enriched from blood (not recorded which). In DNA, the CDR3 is TGTGCCAGTGCAAGCCACAGTGGAAGCACAGATACGCAGTATTTT. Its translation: CASASHSGSTDTQYF. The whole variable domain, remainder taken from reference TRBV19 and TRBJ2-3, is DGGITQSPKYLFRKEGQNVTLSCEQNLNHDAMYWYRQDPGQGLRLIYYSQIVNDFQKGDIAEGYSVSREKKESFPLTVTSAQKNPTAFYLCASASHSGSTDTQYFGPGTRLTVL.